A single T cell receptor beta chain is shown here with its context. The data are from a study of OX40 agonist ivuxolimab in advanced cancers. Study context: In three patients, partial responses were observed, one with hepatocellular carcinoma and two with cutaneous melanoma.

V lost 1 base to trimming and J lost 5 bases; unmatched junction nucleotides: 4. Per germline, CDR1 MGHRA and CDR2 YSYEKL. The CDR3 loop spans 14 amino acids. Sequencing used immunoSEQ multiplex PCR; TCRdb keeps in-frame clones, though not all of them. The sample yields some 54,000 clones, approximately 86% seen once. Sequenced here: CD4+ or CD8+ T cells sorted from blood, sampled in a trial of the OX40 agonist ivuxolimab. V and J are TRBV4-1 and TRBJ1-2; TRBD1 matches 7 bases. The clonotype was recovered from an adult with an advanced solid tumor such as melanoma, head and neck, liver or kidney cancer. In DNA, the CDR3 is TGCGCCAGCAGCCAAGTGGACAGGATTTATGGCTACACCTTC. The encoded protein is CASSQVDRIYGYTF.